What follows are 13 T cell receptor beta chains derived from one specimen sequenced in a study of blood T cell repertoires in COVID-19. Assay used: immunoSEQ multiplex PCR; TCRdb lists only in-frame clones, some missing. The table lists approximately 140,000 clones, roughly nine tenths of them singletons. Source material: peripheral blood. Source of these receptors: a woman in her sixties or seventies with active or convalescent COVID-19.

The J gene is TRBJ2-5, the V gene TRBV7-9; tentatively, D is TRBD1 (6 bases). The V and J ends lost 4 bases and 5 bases respectively, with 17 bases between them. The CDR3 runs to 15 residues. Germline V CDR1 and CDR2: SEHNR, FQNEAQ (reference sequence). The CDR3 spells CASSSGQSRGETQYF. In DNA, the CDR3 is TGTGCCAGCAGCTCGGGACAAAGCCGAGGGGAGACCCAGTACTTC.

V is TRBV19 and J is TRBJ1-5; D may be TRBD1 (6 bases). Trimming took 0 bases from V and 5 from J, leaving 11 bases between them. Germline lookup yields CDR1 LNHDA and CDR2 SQIVND (reference sequence). CDR3 length: 15 amino acids. The CDR3 protein is CASSIDPGAHQPQHF. The CDR3 region has the DNA TGTGCCAGTAGTATAGATCCAGGGGCCCATCAGCCCCAGCATTTT.

The V gene is TRBV5-1, the J gene TRBJ1-1; no clear D gene. This CDR3 spans 13 amino acids. Germline V lookup: CDR1 SGHRS, CDR2 YFSETQ. The ends were cut back, 5 bases at V and 1 base at J, with 9 bases in the middle. CDR3 nucleotides: TGCGCCAGCAGTCAAACATGGAACACTGAAGCTTTCTTT. Residues: CASSQTWNTEAFF.

CDR3 sequence (DNA): TGTGCCATCAGCAGGCCGGGACTAGGCATTCAGTACTTC. Protein: CAISRPGLGIQYF. The chain employs TRBV10-3 and TRBJ2-4; 8 bases map to TRBD2. The V gene end was trimmed by 6 bases and the J gene end by 9 bases; junction bases not matched to a gene: 7. Per germline, CDR1 ENHRY and CDR2 SYGVKD. This CDR3 contains 13 residues.

The chain uses TRBV10-3 and TRBJ1-5; D is undetermined. CDR3 length: 16 residues. V gave up 3 bases and J gave up 0 bases, with 12 bases separating them. Per germline, CDR1 ENHRY and CDR2 SYGVKD. CDR3 sequence (DNA): TGTGCCATCAGTGAAGGTCCCGGGAATAGCAATCAGCCCCAGCATTTT. This translates into CAISEGPGNSNQPQHF.

The chain has TRBV7-2 and TRBJ2-7; TRBD2 might be the D (7 bases). V lost 0 bases to trimming and J lost 5 bases, with 14 bases between them. The V gene's germline CDR1 is SGHTA and CDR2 FQGNSA. The CDR3 sequence is 15 residues long. The CDR3 sequence: CASSLAGGGFDEQYF. The CDR3 DNA follows: TGTGCCAGCAGCTTAGCAGGGGGAGGGTTCGACGAGCAGTACTTC.

The chain joins TRBV4-1 to TRBJ2-4; the match to TRBD2 covers 8 bases. There are 15 residues in the CDR3. CDR1 is MGHRA, CDR2 YSYEKL, per germline. J lost 7 bases, V lost 3 bases, and 8 bases had no gene match. The CDR3 is CASSQREGGGNIQYF. In nucleotides, the CDR3 is TGCGCCAGCAGCCAGAGGGAGGGCGGGGGGAACATTCAGTACTTC.

This chain links TRBV29-1 with TRBJ1-2; D is ambiguous. The V gene lost 3 bases and the J gene lost 7 bases, with 3 bases spanning the gap. CDR1 SQVTM and CDR2 ANQGSEA come from the germline V gene. The CDR3 covers 9 residues. The CDR3 loop is CSVDGGYTF. The DNA for the CDR3 is TGCAGCGTTGACGGTGGCTACACCTTC.

J is TRBJ2-4 and V is TRBV10-2; TRBD2 might be the D (5 bases). V was trimmed by 0 bases and J by 1 base, leaving 16 bases between them. Germline lookup yields CDR1 WSHSY and CDR2 SAAADI. The CDR3 length is 18 residues. The CDR3 DNA sequence: TGCGCCAGCAGTGAGTCCTTGAGGACGGGAATCGCCAAAAACATTCAGTACTTC. This translates into CASSESLRTGIAKNIQYF.

This clone was seen a single time. The gene calls are TRBV6-2 or TRBV6-3 and TRBJ2-7; 7 bases map to TRBD1. CDR3 length: 18 amino acids. Germline V gene data show CDR1 as MNHEY and CDR2 as SVGEGT. V trimming: 4 bases; J trimming: 0 bases; junction bases outside the gene matches: 15. CDR3 in amino acids: CASSFQTGQSISSYEQYF. The CDR3 nucleotides are TGTGCCAGCAGTTTTCAAACGGGACAGTCAATTAGCTCCTACGAGCAGTACTTC.

The V and J genes are TRBV5-1 and TRBJ2-7; 7 bases match TRBD1. Germline lookup yields CDR1 SGHRS and CDR2 YFSETQ. The CDR3 is 14 residues long. V shed 5 bases, J shed 2 bases, and the junction held 7 bases outside the gene matches. The CDR3 is CASSMTGNTYEQYF. The CDR3, as DNA: TGCGCCAGCAGTATGACAGGGAATACCTACGAGCAGTACTTC.

The chain's CDR3 is CASSFGGGEQFF. CDR3 nucleotide sequence: TGTGCCAGCAGCTTCGGGGGGGGTGAGCAGTTCTTC. The V and J genes are TRBV7-2 and TRBJ2-1; 8 bases match TRBD2. After removal of 3 bases from V and 9 bases from J, the junction contained 1 base not matched to a gene. Germline values: CDR1 SGHTA, CDR2 FQGNSA. This CDR3 is 12 amino acids long.

The chain is built from TRBV19 and TRBJ1-5; D not certain. Germline V gene data show CDR1 as LNHDA and CDR2 as SQIVND (reference sequence). The CDR3 extends over 14 amino acids. Trimming left V 3 bases short and J 1 base short, with 7 bases between. The CDR3: CASSIEASNQPQHF. The CDR3 nucleotides read TGTGCCAGTAGTATCGAGGCGAGCAATCAGCCCCAGCATTTT.